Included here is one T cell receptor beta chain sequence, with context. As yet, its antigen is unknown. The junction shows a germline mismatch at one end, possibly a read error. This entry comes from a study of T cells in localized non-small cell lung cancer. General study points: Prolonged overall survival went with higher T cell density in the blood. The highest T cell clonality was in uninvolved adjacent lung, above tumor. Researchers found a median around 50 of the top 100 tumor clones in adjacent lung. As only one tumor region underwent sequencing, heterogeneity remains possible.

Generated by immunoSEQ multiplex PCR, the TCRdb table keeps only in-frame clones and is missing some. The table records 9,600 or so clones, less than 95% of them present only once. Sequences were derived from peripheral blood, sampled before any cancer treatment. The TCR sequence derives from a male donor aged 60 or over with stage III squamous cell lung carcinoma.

The CDR3 here is CASSLGGAGGQETQYF. The CDR3 nucleotides read TGTGCTAGCAGCTTAGGGGGAGCGGGGGGACAAGAGACCCAGTACTTC. The rearrangement joins TRBV7-7 to TRBJ2-5; the match to TRBD2 covers 9 bases. This CDR3 is built from 16 residues. Germline V gene data show CDR1 as SSHAT and CDR2 as FNYEAQ (reference sequence).